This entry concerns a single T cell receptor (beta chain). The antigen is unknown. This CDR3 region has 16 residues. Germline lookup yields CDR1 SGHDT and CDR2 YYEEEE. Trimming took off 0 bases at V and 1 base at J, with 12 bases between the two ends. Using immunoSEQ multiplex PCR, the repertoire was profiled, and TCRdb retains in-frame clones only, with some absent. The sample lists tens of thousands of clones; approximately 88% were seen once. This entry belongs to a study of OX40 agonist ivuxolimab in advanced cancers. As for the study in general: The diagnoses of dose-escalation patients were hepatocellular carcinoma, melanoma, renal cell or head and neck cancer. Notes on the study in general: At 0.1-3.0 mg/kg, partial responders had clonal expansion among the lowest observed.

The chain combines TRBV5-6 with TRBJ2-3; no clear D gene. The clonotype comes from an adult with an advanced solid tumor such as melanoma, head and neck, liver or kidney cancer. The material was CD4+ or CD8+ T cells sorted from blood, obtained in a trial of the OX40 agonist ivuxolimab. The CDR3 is CASSLADASGTDTQYF. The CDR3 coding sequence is TGTGCCAGCAGCTTGGCGGATGCGTCGGGCACAGATACGCAGTATTTT.